These 9 T cell receptor beta chains share one sample of origin, sequenced in a study of T-cell reconstitution after alpha-beta-depleted transplantation in children. A TCRbeta library incorporating unique molecular identifiers was prepared. TCRdb reanalysed the PCR reads using MiXCR and keeps one entry per CDR3 protein. The table records approximately 250,000 distinct CDR3 sequences, 9.7% of them present only once. The material was PBMCs from the stem cell graft donor, obtained from the stem cell graft. The receptor set was obtained from a human donor who donated a stem cell graft to a child with SCID.

Many counts were recorded for this clonotype. The chain has TRBV5-1 and TRBJ1-3, with D uncertain. The CDR3 totals 15 residues. The germline gives CDR1 SGHRS, CDR2 YFSETQ. V shed 0 bases and J shed 0 bases, with 7 bases lying between them. The DNA for the CDR3 is TGCGCCAGCAGCTTGGAAGGGATCTCTGGAAACACCATATATTTT. It encodes CASSLEGISGNTIYF. Full variable domain (missing parts from reference TRBV5-1 and TRBJ1-3): KAGVTQTPRYLIKTRGQQVTLSCSPISGHRSVSWYQQTPGQGLQFLFEYFSETQRNKGNFPGRFSGRQFSNSRSEMNVSTLELGDSALYLCASSLEGISGNTIYFGEGSWLTVV.

The rearrangement links TRBV4-2 to TRBJ2-7, with D perhaps TRBD1 (5 bases). The CDR3 contains 18 residues. Germline values: CDR1 LGHNA, CDR2 YNFKEQ. Between the trimmed V and J ends, which lost 0 bases and 3 bases, there was a span of 21 bases. The CDR3 bases are TGTGCCAGCAGCCAAGATAAGGCATACAGGCCCTCCTACTACGAGCAGTACTTC. Translating gives CASSQDKAYRPSYYEQYF.

This clonotype was seen only a few times. This sequence joins TRBV4-2 and TRBJ1-4, with D possibly matching TRBD1 (5 bases). Trimming removed 4 bases from V and 4 bases from J, with 13 bases in between. Germline V gives CDR1 LGHNA, CDR2 YNFKEQ. This CDR3 is built from 15 residues. The chain's CDR3 is CASSPSSGYNEKLFF. The CDR3 DNA follows: TGTGCCAGCAGCCCTTCCTCAGGGTATAATGAAAAACTGTTTTTT.

This clonotype has at least ten counts. The chain couples TRBV5-1 to TRBJ2-1, with D possibly being TRBD1 (6 bases). CDR1 and CDR2 (germline): SGHRS, YFSETQ. V was cut by 5 bases and J by 0 bases, with 9 bases left in between. This CDR3 region has 14 residues. CDR3 nucleotides: TGCGCCAGCAGGGGGGCCCCCTCCTACAATGAGCAGTTCTTC. This encodes CASRGAPSYNEQFF.

Many counts were recorded for this clonotype. The chain recombines TRBV2 with TRBJ1-6; 7 bases are shared with TRBD1. Losses at the gene ends were 7 bases for V and 4 bases for J; bases not matched to a gene: 4. The germline V gene has CDR1 SNHLY and CDR2 FYNNEI. CDR3 size: 14 residues. The CDR3 nucleotides are TGTGCCAGCACCGCGGGACAGTATAATTCACCCCTCCACTTT. Its translation is CASTAGQYNSPLHF. Combining the CDR3 with reference TRBV2 and TRBJ1-6 gives the whole variable domain EPEVTQTPSHQVTQMGQEVILRCVPISNHLYFYWYRQILGQKVEFLVSFYNNEISEKSEIFDDQFSVERPDGSNFTLKIRSTKLEDSAMYFCASTAGQYNSPLHFGNGTRLTVT.

This clonotype was seen more than once but under ten times. V is TRBV5-6 and J is TRBJ1-1, with TRBD1 as a possible D gene (6 bases). V was cut by 2 bases and J by 5 bases, with 31 bases left in between. This CDR3 is 20 amino acids long. From germline, CDR1 is SGHDT and CDR2 YYEEEE. The CDR3 is CASSLGPGSGDLRRGTEAFF. The CDR3 nucleotides read TGTGCCAGCAGCTTAGGACCGGGAAGCGGGGACTTAAGGAGGGGGACTGAAGCTTTCTTT.

In this sample, this clonotype turned up many times. DNA of the CDR3: TGCGCCAGCAGCTTTAACGTAGGGAACTATGGCTACACCTTC. Translating gives CASSFNVGNYGYTF. The chain employs TRBV5-1 and TRBJ1-2; the D is unclear. The CDR3 totals 14 residues. Germline V CDR1 and CDR2: SGHRS, YFSETQ. Trimming took 2 bases from V and 2 from J, leaving 10 bases between them.

This clonotype was counted many times. In nucleotides, the CDR3 is TGTGCCAGCAGCCAGCCCGACTCTGGAAACACCATATATTTT. This translates into CASSQPDSGNTIYF. The rearrangement uses TRBV4-2 and TRBJ1-3; D call uncertain. V lost 3 bases and J 0 bases, leaving 6 bases between the germline ends. Germline V gene sequence: CDR1 LGHNA, CDR2 YNFKEQ. The CDR3 is 14 residues long.

This clonotype was picked up many times. The gene calls are TRBV12-3 or TRBV12-4 and TRBJ1-1, with D unclear. Deletions cut 4 bases from V and 12 bases from J, with 12 bases between. This CDR3 has 11 amino acids. The CDR3 DNA sequence: TGTGCCAGCAGTTCTACCGGAAGGCCTTTCTTT. This translates into CASSSTGRPFF.